This paragraph reports one T cell receptor beta chain. Its specificity is unknown. The authors extracted RNA and reverse transcribed it into cDNA as the sequencing template. This table comes from immunoSEQ multiplex PCR, and its TCRdb copy is limited to in-frame clones, with some not included. The data contain about 150,000 clones, 80% to 90% of them singletons. The sample originates from a study of CD8+ T cells in alopecia areata. Study summary: Twice daily, treated patients received 5 to 10 mg of oral tofacitinib.

Peripheral blood and lesional scalp punch biopsies were taken from alopecia areata patients. Points from the study as a whole: Scalp samples also yield sequences from resident alphabeta T cells of normal skin. Lesional tissue from the scalp (especially in alopecia totalis/universalis) showed higher clonality than normal scalp.

This TCR was recovered from a human donor with alopecia areata. The sequencing used CD8+ T cells sorted from blood, collected at week 0.

The CDR3 coding sequence is TGTGCCAGCAGCGTAGAGGGGACAGCGCAAAATTCACCCCTCCACTTT. Protein sequence: CASSVEGTAQNSPLHF. The chain couples TRBV9 to TRBJ1-6; TRBD1 matches at 7 bases. This CDR3 has 16 residues. The germline gives CDR1 SGDLS, CDR2 YYNGEE. V lost 0 bases, J lost 7 bases, and 7 bases stayed unmatched.